These 23 T cell receptor beta chains came from one sample sequenced in a study of blood T cell repertoires in COVID-19. Assay: immunoSEQ multiplex PCR; the TCRdb copy retains only in-frame clones and omits some. The table has tens of thousands of clones, approximately 80% seen once. The specimen sequenced was peripheral blood. All receptors come from a man between 60 and 75 years old with acute or convalescent COVID-19.

This clone was seen a handful of times. The chain joins TRBV25-1 to TRBJ1-2; no definite D call. V gave up 3 bases and J gave up 4 bases, with 9 bases separating them. In germline, CDR1 is MGHDK, CDR2 SYGVNS. This CDR3 is 13 amino acids long. The CDR3 loop reads CASSDWASYGYTF. Here the CDR3 DNA reads TGTGCCAGCAGTGATTGGGCGTCCTATGGCTACACCTTC.

The V call is TRBV15, the J call TRBJ1-1; TRBD1 is a possible D gene (6 bases). The CDR3 is 14 residues long. Germline V gives CDR1 LNHNV, CDR2 YYDKDF (reference sequence). Trimming shortened V by 0 bases and J by 12 bases, and 17 bases separated the two germline ends. CDR3 nucleotides: TGTGCCACCAGCAGAGATAGGACAGACCTATTTCCTTTCTTT. Its protein is CATSRDRTDLFPFF.

This chain's CDR3 is CASSLTRTNSPYEQYF. CDR3 in DNA: TGTGCCAGCAGTCTAACAAGGACAAATTCCCCCTACGAGCAGTACTTC. The chain couples TRBV27 to TRBJ2-7; weak D call: TRBD1 (5 bases). The V end was cut by 5 bases, the J end by 2 bases, with 19 bases between. In germline, CDR1 is MNHEY, CDR2 SMNVEV (reference sequence). The CDR3 has 16 amino acids.

This sequence joins TRBV6-1 and TRBJ1-1, with TRBD1 matching 9 bases. The CDR3 runs 15 residues. The trim removed 0 bases at V and 1 base at J, leaving 0 bases unmatched. Looked up from germline, CDR1 is MNHNS and CDR2 is SASEGT. CDR3 nucleotide sequence: TGTGCCAGCAGTGAAGCGGGACAGGGGAACACTGAAGCTTTCTTT. Its translation: CASSEAGQGNTEAFF.

The chain links TRBV5-1 to TRBJ1-2; D ambiguous. Germline loops: CDR1 SGHRS, CDR2 YFSETQ. Trimming pared 1 base from V and 1 base from J, leaving 11 bases between. The CDR3 totals 15 residues. The CDR3 DNA reads as TGCGCCAGCAGCTTGTGGCGGGGAGATAACTATGGCTACACCTTC. As protein: CASSLWRGDNYGYTF.

This chain joins TRBV30 and TRBJ2-7; weak D call: TRBD2 (5 bases). Between the trimmed V and J ends, which lost 4 bases and 4 bases, there was a span of 14 bases. This CDR3 has 13 residues. The germline V gene has CDR1 GTSNPN and CDR2 SVGIG (reference sequence). In DNA, the CDR3 is TGTGCCTGGAAGAGGGCTGGGTATTACGAGCAGTACTTC. Translating gives CAWKRAGYYEQYF.

J is TRBJ1-1 and V is TRBV19, with D perhaps TRBD1 (6 bases). The CDR3 is 18 residues long. The germline gives CDR1 LNHDA, CDR2 SQIVND (reference sequence). V dropped 10 bases and J dropped 1 base, with 28 bases sitting between them. CDR3 amino acids: CATLSWDGTNIKNTEAFF. In nucleotides, the CDR3 is TGTGCCACCCTTAGTTGGGACGGGACAAACATAAAGAACACTGAAGCTTTCTTT.

V usage is TRBV7-3 and J usage is TRBJ2-1; D perhaps matches TRBD1 (6 bases). CDR1 and CDR2 (germline): SGHTA, FQGTGA. V lost 4 bases, J lost 7 bases, and 11 bases lay in between. This CDR3 has 13 amino acids. The CDR3 DNA reads as TGTGCCAGCAGCTCTACAGGGATGAATGAGCAGTTCTTC. The encoded protein is CASSSTGMNEQFF.

This chain connects TRBV5-1 to TRBJ2-1; 9 bases line up with TRBD2. V was pared by 1 base and J by 5 bases, with 7 bases of the junction left unmatched. The germline CDR1 and CDR2 sequences are SGHRS and YFSETQ. This CDR3 has 16 residues. The CDR3 sequence: CASSLHASGVNNEQFF. In nucleotides, the CDR3 is TGCGCCAGCAGCTTGCATGCTAGCGGGGTGAACAATGAGCAGTTCTTC.

The chain combines TRBV7-3 with TRBJ2-1, with D unresolved. CDR1 is SGHTA and CDR2 is FQGTGA in the germline V gene. The V end was cut by 3 bases, the J end by 0 bases, with 15 bases between. CDR3 length: 17 amino acids. The CDR3 sequence: CASSLLSGTSSYNEQFF. The CDR3 bases are TGTGCCAGCAGCTTGCTATCGGGTACGAGCTCCTACAATGAGCAGTTCTTC.

J is TRBJ1-3 and V is TRBV7-9; no clear D gene. The ends were cut back, 7 bases at V and 4 bases at J, with 20 bases in the middle. CDR3 length: 16 amino acids. Germline V gene sequence: CDR1 SEHNR, CDR2 FQNEAQ (reference sequence). CDR3 in amino acids: CASTPTPGRSGNTIYF. As DNA, the CDR3 is TGTGCCAGCACCCCTACCCCGGGGAGATCCGGAAACACCATATATTTT. Full variable domain (rest looked up from reference TRBV7-9 and TRBJ1-3): DTGVSQNPRHKITKRGQNVTFRCDPISEHNRLYWYRQTLGQGPEFLTYFQNEAQLEKSRLLSDRFSAERPKGSFSTLEIQRTEQGDSAMYLCASTPTPGRSGNTIYFGEGSWLTVV.

This chain connects TRBV6-5 to TRBJ1-5; D not certain. The V gene's germline CDR1 is MNHEY and CDR2 SVGAGI. Trimming cost V 8 bases and J 0 bases, with 5 bases left between them. The CDR3 totals 12 residues. The CDR3: CASCHSNQPQHF. DNA of the CDR3: TGTGCCAGCTGTCATAGCAATCAGCCCCAGCATTTT.

The chain links TRBV9 to TRBJ2-7; TRBD1 matches at 7 bases. Germline V gives CDR1 SGDLS, CDR2 YYNGEE. The trim removed 4 bases at V and 2 bases at J, leaving 9 bases unmatched. The CDR3 spans 15 residues. CDR3 protein: CASSTNRGGTYEQYF. The CDR3 region has the DNA TGTGCCAGCAGCACTAACAGGGGTGGTACCTACGAGCAGTACTTC. Using reference TRBV9 and TRBJ2-7 for the parts outside the CDR3, the full variable domain is DSGVTQTPKHLITATGQRVTLRCSPRSGDLSVYWYQQSLDQGLQFLIQYYNGEERAKGNILERFSAQQFPDLHSELNLSSLELGDSALYFCASSTNRGGTYEQYFGPGTRLTVT.

The V call is TRBV9, the J call TRBJ2-3; D might be TRBD2 (7 bases). The CDR3 totals 16 residues. Germline-derived CDR1 and CDR2 are SGDLS and YYNGEE. V lost 4 bases and J 1 base, leaving 16 bases between the germline ends. In DNA form, the CDR3 reads TGTGCCAGCAGCCACGAAGGGCGGGGGCGCACAGATACGCAGTATTTT. Translating it yields CASSHEGRGRTDTQYF.

This chain uses TRBV25-1 with TRBJ2-1; TRBD1 matches 12 bases. V shed 2 bases, J shed 5 bases, and the junction held 4 bases outside the gene matches. The length of the CDR3 is 16 residues. CDR1 and CDR2 from the germline V gene are MGHDK and SYGVNS. CDR3 nucleotide sequence: TGTGCCAGCAGTGAACTGGGACAGGGGGCAAACAATGAGCAGTTCTTC. Translated: CASSELGQGANNEQFF.

The chain carries TRBV5-1 and TRBJ2-1, with D possibly matching TRBD1 (6 bases). Deletions cut 5 bases from V and 7 bases from J, with 22 bases between. The CDR3 totals 16 residues. Per germline, CDR1 SGHRS and CDR2 YFSETQ. The DNA for the CDR3 is TGCGCCAGCAGACCCCAACAGGGCCAGGTTGAAAATGAGCAGTTCTTC. This encodes CASRPQQGQVENEQFF.

The chain joins TRBV19 to TRBJ2-4; D is perhaps TRBD2 (6 bases). Germline V gene lookup returns CDR1 LNHDA and CDR2 SQIVND (reference sequence). Trimming cost V 7 bases and J 0 bases, with 13 bases left between them. The CDR3 runs to 15 residues. The CDR3 DNA reads TGTGCCAGTAAAGGAGGGGATCTAGCCAAAAACATTCAGTACTTC. Translating gives CASKGGDLAKNIQYF.

The rearrangement uses TRBV7-2 and TRBJ2-1, with D tentatively TRBD2 (5 bases). Germline lookup yields CDR1 SGHTA and CDR2 FQGNSA. V lost 4 bases to trimming and J lost 8 bases, with 18 bases between them. The CDR3 is made up of 15 amino acids. CDR3 residues: CASSSPGPTGDEQFF. The DNA for the CDR3 is TGTGCCAGCAGCTCCCCAGGACCCACCGGGGATGAGCAGTTCTTC.

The V and J genes are TRBV6-6 and TRBJ1-3; D is possibly TRBD1 (6 bases). Germline assignment: CDR1 MNHNY and CDR2 SVGAGI (reference sequence). The CDR3 spans 16 residues. Deletions cut 6 bases from V and 4 bases from J, with 19 bases between. The CDR3 nucleotides are TGTGCCAGCAGCGCGCAACCAGGGGCGTTCGGAAACACCATATATTTT. This translates into CASSAQPGAFGNTIYF.

J is TRBJ1-2 and V is TRBV27; 11 nucleotides agree with TRBD1. The CDR3 sequence is 15 residues long. The V gene's germline CDR1 is MNHEY and CDR2 SMNVEV (reference sequence). V lost 4 bases and J lost 6; bases outside the gene matches: 7. This CDR3 is CASSSRTGGRDGYTF. The CDR3 nucleotides read TGTGCCAGCAGTTCTAGGACAGGGGGCAGGGATGGCTACACCTTC.

This clone was recorded once. A junction boundary mismatches the germline segment, possibly from a read error. This chain connects TRBV9 to TRBJ2-7, with 13 nucleotides matching TRBD2. The CDR3 extends over 14 amino acids. The germline CDR1 and CDR2 sequences are SGDLS and YYNGEE. The DNA for the CDR3 is TGTGCCAGCAGCGGCCAGACTAGCGGGGGGCCCGACGACTTC. This gives the protein CASSGQTSGGPDDF. The entire variable domain, with the rest obtained from reference TRBV9 and TRBJ2-7, is as follows: DSGVTQTPKHLITATGQRVTLRCSPRSGDLSVYWYQQSLDQGLQFLIQYYNGEERAKGNILERFSAQQFPDLHSELNLSSLELGDSALYFCASSGQTSGGPDDFGPGTRLTVT.

This clone has more than one count but fewer than ten. The gene calls are TRBV19 and TRBJ1-5, with 10 nucleotides matching TRBD1. The CDR3 spans 16 residues. CDR1 is LNHDA, CDR2 SQIVND, per germline (reference sequence). V lost 3 bases and J lost 2; bases outside the gene matches: 4. In nucleotides, the CDR3 is TGTGCCAGTAGTATGGGACAGGGGAGCGGCAATCAGCCCCAGCATTTT. It codes for CASSMGQGSGNQPQHF.

This clone showed up just once. The rearrangement links TRBV18 to TRBJ1-1; 10 nucleotides line up with TRBD1. The CDR3 length is 15 residues. With V trimmed by 5 bases and J by 5 bases, 8 bases remained unmatched. CDR1 is KGHSH, CDR2 LQKENI, per germline. CDR3 in amino acids: CASSISDRGRTEAFF. CDR3 DNA sequence: TGTGCCAGCTCAATTTCGGACAGGGGGAGGACTGAAGCTTTCTTT.